The clone carrying this T cell receptor beta chain was observed once. Antigen: not known. From germline, CDR1 is SQVTM and CDR2 ANQGSEA. The CDR3 spans 12 residues. V lost 0 bases to trimming and J lost 7 bases, with 6 bases between them. The second PCR ran roughly 6 to 11 cycles with a sample-barcoded 5' primer and J-beta primers. Each TCR beta cDNA got a 12-nucleotide random molecular identifier. At least 3 million CDR3-containing paired-end reads were obtained per sample. TCRdb recomputed calls from the 5' RACE reads with MiXCR, one row per CDR3 protein. The data contain some 320,000 distinct CDR3 sequences, around 27% of them singletons. The data are from a study of blood T cells in healthy people across ages. Overall study results and limits: Unsorted PBMCs ruled out conclusive naive versus antigen-experienced comparison. More naive CD4+ cells and higher diversity marked long-lived donors relative to aged donors.

The V and J genes are TRBV29-1 and TRBJ2-2; D remains ambiguous. The material sequenced was blood. The TCR was taken from a woman in her 70s in good health. Here the CDR3 reads CSVEDALGELFF. The CDR3, as DNA: TGCAGCGTTGAAGACGCACTCGGGGAGCTGTTTTTT.